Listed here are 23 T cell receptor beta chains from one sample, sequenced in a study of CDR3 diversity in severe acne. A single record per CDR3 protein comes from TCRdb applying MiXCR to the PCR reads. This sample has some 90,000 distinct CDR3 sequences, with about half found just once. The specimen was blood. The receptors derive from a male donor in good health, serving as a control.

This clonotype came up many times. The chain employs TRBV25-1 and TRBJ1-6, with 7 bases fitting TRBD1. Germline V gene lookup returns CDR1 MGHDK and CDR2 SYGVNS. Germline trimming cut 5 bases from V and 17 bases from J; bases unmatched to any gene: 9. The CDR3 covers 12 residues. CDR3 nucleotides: TGTGCCAGCAGTATAACAGGGGCGGAGTTCCACTTT. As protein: CASSITGAEFHF.

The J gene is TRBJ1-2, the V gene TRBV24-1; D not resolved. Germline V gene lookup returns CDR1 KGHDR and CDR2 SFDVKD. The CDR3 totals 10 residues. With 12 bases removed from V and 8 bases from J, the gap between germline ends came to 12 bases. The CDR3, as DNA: TGTGCCTGGATGAGGGAAGGCTACACCTTC. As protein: CAWMREGYTF.

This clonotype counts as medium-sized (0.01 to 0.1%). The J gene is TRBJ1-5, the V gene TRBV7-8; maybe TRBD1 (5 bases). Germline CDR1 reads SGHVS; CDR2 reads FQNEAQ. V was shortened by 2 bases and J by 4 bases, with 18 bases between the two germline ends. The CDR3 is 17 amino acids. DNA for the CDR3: TGTGCCAGCAGCTTATGGTCGTGGCAGGGAGCTAATCAGCCCCAGCATTTT. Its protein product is CASSLWSWQGANQPQHF.

As DNA, the CDR3 is TGTGCCAGCAGCTTAGAGTTTGGACTAGCGGACCAAGAGACCCAGTACTTC. Protein: CASSLEFGLADQETQYF. The V and J genes are TRBV7-8 and TRBJ2-5, with 10 bases matching TRBD2. The CDR3 spans 17 residues. V shed 1 base and J 0 bases; nucleotides not matched to a gene: 5. CDR1 and CDR2 from the germline V gene are SGHVS and FQNEAQ.

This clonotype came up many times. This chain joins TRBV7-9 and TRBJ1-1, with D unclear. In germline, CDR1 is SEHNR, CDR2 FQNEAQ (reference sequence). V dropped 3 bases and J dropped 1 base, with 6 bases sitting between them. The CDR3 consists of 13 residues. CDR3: CASSFDANTEAFF. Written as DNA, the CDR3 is TGTGCCAGCAGCTTTGATGCGAACACTGAAGCTTTCTTT.

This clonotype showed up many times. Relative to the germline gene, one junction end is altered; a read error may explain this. The CDR3: CSARTGGHNTPLHF. In nucleotides, the CDR3 is TGCAGTGCTAGGACAGGGGGCCATAATACACCCCTCCACTTT. The rearrangement uses TRBV20-1 and TRBJ1-6, with 10 bases matching TRBD1. Per the germline V gene, CDR1 is DFQATT and CDR2 is SNEGSKA (reference sequence). The CDR3 has 14 residues.

CDR3 in amino acids: CSARAGLAGGIYEQYF. The CDR3, as DNA: TGCAGTGCTAGAGCGGGACTAGCGGGAGGTATCTACGAGCAGTACTTC. V gene TRBV20-1 combines with J gene TRBJ2-7; 15 bases agree with TRBD2. The CDR3 runs to 16 residues. Germline V gives CDR1 DFQATT, CDR2 SNEGSKA (reference sequence). The V segment lost 1 base and the J segment 3 bases; nucleotides outside the gene matches: 4.

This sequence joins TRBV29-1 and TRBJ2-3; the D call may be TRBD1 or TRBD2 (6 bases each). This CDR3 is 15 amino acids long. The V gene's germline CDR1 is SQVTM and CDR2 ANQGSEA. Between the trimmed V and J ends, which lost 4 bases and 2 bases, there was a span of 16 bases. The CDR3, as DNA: TGCAGCGTTGGCCCAAGAGGGGGGATCACAGATACGCAGTATTTT. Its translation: CSVGPRGGITDTQYF.

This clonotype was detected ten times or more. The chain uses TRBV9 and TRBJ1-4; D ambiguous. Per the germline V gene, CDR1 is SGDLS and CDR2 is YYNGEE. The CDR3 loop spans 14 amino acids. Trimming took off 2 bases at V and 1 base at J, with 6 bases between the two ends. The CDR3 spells CASSVDGTNEKLFF. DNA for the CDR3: TGTGCCAGCAGCGTCGACGGAACTAATGAAAAACTGTTTTTT.

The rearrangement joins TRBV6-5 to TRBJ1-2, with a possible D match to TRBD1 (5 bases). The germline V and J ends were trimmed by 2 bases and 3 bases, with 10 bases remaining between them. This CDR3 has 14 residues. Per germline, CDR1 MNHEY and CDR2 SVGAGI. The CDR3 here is CASSYNGGDYGYTF. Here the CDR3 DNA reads TGTGCCAGCAGTTACAATGGGGGAGACTATGGCTACACCTTC.

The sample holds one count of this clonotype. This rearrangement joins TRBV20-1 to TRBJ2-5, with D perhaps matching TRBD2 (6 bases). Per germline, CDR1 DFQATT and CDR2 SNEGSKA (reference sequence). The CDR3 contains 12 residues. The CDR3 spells CVVGTEGETQYF. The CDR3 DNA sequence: TGCGTAGTCGGGACGGAGGGAGAGACCCAGTACTTC.

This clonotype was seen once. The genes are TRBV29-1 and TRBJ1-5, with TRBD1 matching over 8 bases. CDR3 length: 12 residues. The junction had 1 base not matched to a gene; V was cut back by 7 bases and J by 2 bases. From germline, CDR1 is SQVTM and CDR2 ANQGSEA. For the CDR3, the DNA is TGCAGCGCGGGACAGGGCAATCAGCCCCAGCATTTT. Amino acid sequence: CSAGQGNQPQHF.

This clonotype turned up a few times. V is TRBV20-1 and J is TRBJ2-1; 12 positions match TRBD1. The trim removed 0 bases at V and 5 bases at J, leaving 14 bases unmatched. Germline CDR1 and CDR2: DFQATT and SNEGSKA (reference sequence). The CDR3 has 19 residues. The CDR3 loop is CSARDGEGTGGRINNEQFF. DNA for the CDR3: TGCAGTGCTAGAGATGGGGAAGGGACAGGGGGCCGGATCAACAATGAGCAGTTCTTC.

CDR3 DNA: TGTGCCAGCAGCTTGGAAAGCTCTGGAAACACCATATATTTT. Protein product: CASSLESSGNTIYF. V is TRBV5-4 and J is TRBJ1-3; D uncertain. Germline V CDR1 and CDR2: SGHNT, YYREEE (reference sequence). Trimming left V 0 bases short and J 0 bases short, with 4 bases between. There are 14 residues in the CDR3.

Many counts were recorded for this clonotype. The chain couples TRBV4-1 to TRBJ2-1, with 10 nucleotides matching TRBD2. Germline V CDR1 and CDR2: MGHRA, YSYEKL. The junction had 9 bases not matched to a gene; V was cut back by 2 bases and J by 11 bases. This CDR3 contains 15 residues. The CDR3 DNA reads TGCGCCAGCAGCCAACCGCTAGCGGGAGATAGTAAGCAGTTCTTC. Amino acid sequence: CASSQPLAGDSKQFF.

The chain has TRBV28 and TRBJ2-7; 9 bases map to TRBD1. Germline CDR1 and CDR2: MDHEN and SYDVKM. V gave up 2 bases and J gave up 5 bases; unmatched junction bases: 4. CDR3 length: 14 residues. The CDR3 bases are TGTGCCAGCAGTTTAGGGACAGGGAACAACGAGCAGTACTTC. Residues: CASSLGTGNNEQYF.

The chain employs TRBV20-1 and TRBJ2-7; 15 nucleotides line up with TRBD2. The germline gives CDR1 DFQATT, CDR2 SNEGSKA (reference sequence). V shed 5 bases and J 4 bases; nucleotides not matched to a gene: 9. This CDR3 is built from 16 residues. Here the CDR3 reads CSALWTSGRAKYEQYF. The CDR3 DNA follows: TGCAGTGCTTTATGGACTAGCGGGAGGGCAAAGTACGAGCAGTACTTC.

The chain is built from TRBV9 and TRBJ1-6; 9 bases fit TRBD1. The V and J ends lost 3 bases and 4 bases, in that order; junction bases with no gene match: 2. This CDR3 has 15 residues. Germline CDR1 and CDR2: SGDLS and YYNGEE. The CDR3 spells CASSGDRVYNSPLHF. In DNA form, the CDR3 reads TGTGCCAGCAGCGGGGACAGGGTTTATAATTCACCCCTCCACTTT.

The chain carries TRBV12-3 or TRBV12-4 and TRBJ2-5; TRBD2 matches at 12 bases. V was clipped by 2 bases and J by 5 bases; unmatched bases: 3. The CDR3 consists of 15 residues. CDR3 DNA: TGTGCCAGCAGTTTAAGACTAGCGGGAGTGGAGACCCAGTACTTC. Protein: CASSLRLAGVETQYF.

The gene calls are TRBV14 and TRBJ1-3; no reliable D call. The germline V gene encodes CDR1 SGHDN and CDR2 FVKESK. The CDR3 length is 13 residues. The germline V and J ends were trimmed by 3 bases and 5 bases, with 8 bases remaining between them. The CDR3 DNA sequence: TGTGCCAGCAGCCAGGACGGGAGAAACACCATATATTTT. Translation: CASSQDGRNTIYF.

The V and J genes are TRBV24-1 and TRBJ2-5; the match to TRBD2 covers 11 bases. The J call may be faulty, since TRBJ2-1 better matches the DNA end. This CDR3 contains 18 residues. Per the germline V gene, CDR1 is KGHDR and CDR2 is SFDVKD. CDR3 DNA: TGTGCCACCAGCCGGGTAGCGGGAGGGTCAGCGTCCTACAATGAGCAGTTCTTC. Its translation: CATSRVAGGSASYNEQFF.

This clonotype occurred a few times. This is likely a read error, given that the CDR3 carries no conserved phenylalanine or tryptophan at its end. The CDR3 loop reads CASSELPVLGGSSYEQYS. CDR3 coding DNA: TGTGCCAGCAGTGAACTCCCGGTCCTGGGAGGGAGCTCCTACGAGCAGTACTCC. The V gene is TRBV25-1, the J gene TRBJ2-7; 7 nucleotides align to TRBD2. The CDR3 is made up of 18 amino acids. Losses at the gene ends were 2 bases for V and 0 bases for J; bases not matched to a gene: 13. CDR1 and CDR2 from the germline V gene are MGHDK and SYGVNS.

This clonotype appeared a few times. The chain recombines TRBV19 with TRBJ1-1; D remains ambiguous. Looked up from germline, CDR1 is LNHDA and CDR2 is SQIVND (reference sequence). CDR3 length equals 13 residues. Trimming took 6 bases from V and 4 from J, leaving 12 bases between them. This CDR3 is CASSPGGITEAFF. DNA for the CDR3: TGTGCCAGTAGCCCAGGAGGGATCACTGAAGCTTTCTTT.